A single TCR beta chain is shown here with its context. This clone turned up a few times. The target of this receptor is not known. Base quality data are lacking; no much larger clone is found one base away. The data are from a study of CD8+ T cells in alopecia areata (dated by TCRdb to the late 2010s). About the study as a whole: The treated patients took part in an open-label pilot trial in which moderate-to-severe alopecia areata was treated with oral tofacitinib at 5 to 10 mg twice daily. Patients stayed on tofacitinib for 6 to 18 months and then had 6 months of follow-up off drug so that delayed response and recurrence could be assessed. In treated patients, disease severity was measured using the SALT score, which gives the percentage of scalp surface area affected. The study used high-throughput TCRbeta sequencing to examine T cell clonal expansion in alopecia areata, in both the C3H/HeJ mouse model and human patients. In humans, TCRbeta sequencing was performed on scalp tissue and on sorted CD4+ and CD8+ peripheral blood T cells from healthy controls and from patients with patchy or totalis/universalis alopecia areata. Patients on tofacitinib were biopsied at baseline and after 4 and 24 weeks of treatment, and several of the patients also had a later scalp biopsy. Scalp clonality was compared among normal scalp (n=4), patchy alopecia areata scalp (n=8), and alopecia totalis/universalis scalp (n=8). RNA was extracted with the PAXgene miRNA kit for fixed scalp, the miRNeasy kit for PBMCs, and the RNeasy kit for mouse skin. Amplification of TCRbeta CDR3 regions was done by immunoSEQ multiplex PCR using 35 Vbeta forward primers and 13 Jbeta reverse primers. Study-level results and caveats: Resident alphabeta T cells in normal human skin are also sequenced, complicating scalp TCR repertoire analysis, unlike mouse skin dominated by gammadelta T cells. Lesional scalp, especially in alopecia totalis/universalis, showed higher clonality and more expanded CD8+ clones than normal scalp, suggesting antigenic drive. Scalp clonality and the number of expanded CD8+ clones among the top 100 scalp clones were significantly decreased by tofacitinib. Because the treated cohort was small and had just a single nonresponder, larger studies are needed to establish links between baseline CD8+ expansion and response. Many expanded lesional clones persisted in scalp and blood during tofacitinib treatment, which may partly explain relapse after stopping treatment. Compared with mice, TCR sequences shared between patients were less clear, possibly partly because of HLA diversity across the patient population.

Libraries were constructed by the immunoSEQ multiplex PCR assay. To provide template for TCR sequencing, every sample had RNA extracted and reverse transcribed into cDNA. First-strand cDNA was synthesized using SuperScript III with a 2:1 mix of oligo-dT and random hexamers. A synthetic immune receptor repertoire was used to assess amplification bias, and residual bias was removed computationally. Regarding the original processing steps: Raw reads were preprocessed to remove errors, and CDR3 was defined by IMGT conventions from the conserved cysteine to phenylalanine. Clonality was computed by normalizing Shannon entropy by log2 of the number of productive unique TCRs and subtracting the result from 1. Whether scalp clones were CD4 or CD8 was inferred by matching scalp TCRbeta sequences against CD4 and CD8 repertoires sorted from blood. As stored in TCRdb, this immuneACCESS dataset retains in-frame rearrangements with V and J assigned. A fraction of the clones does not appear; measured against another copy, unresolved V genes explain less than half of the discrepancy, and the remainder lacks a known reason. That table supplies the V and J calls and clone size; D and trimming were determined from the DNA. The sample profile shows around 300,000 clones; 50% to 75% of them were found once. Together, the top ten hold 0.93% of the sample.

From its cysteine to its phenylalanine, the CDR3 spans 11 amino acids. This entry keeps only the CDR3 DNA: 33 bases, framed from base 1. Based on the germline V gene, the CDR1 and CDR2 sequences are WSHSY and SAAADI. The germline ends are 7 bases apart after V is trimmed by 6 bases and J by 5 bases. This specimen's treatment or condition label, per the study, means: oral pan-JAK inhibitor, 5-10 mg twice daily. From alopecia areata patients, peripheral blood was collected along with lesional scalp punch biopsies. After PBMCs were isolated by density centrifugation and stained for CD3, CD4 and CD8, a FACSAria was used to sort CD4+ and CD8+ T cells.

Rearrangement joined TRBV10-2 to TRBJ2-5; the D gene remains uncertain. The clonotype was recovered from a human donor with alopecia areata. The material sequenced was CD4+ T cells sorted from blood, taken between weeks 51 and 54, from a patient treated with tofacitinib. The DNA reads TGCGCCAGCAGAGAAGAGGAGACCCAGTACTTC. It specifies CASREEETQYF.